The source of this TCR beta chain is a study of PD-L1 blockade in urothelial cancer. On the study more broadly: Atezolizumab therapy began for patients around 2014, dosed at 1,200 mg intravenously every 3 weeks. Blood was analyzed 3 weeks (second dose) and 6 weeks after treatment start. Blood gave a median approximately 130,000 T cells.

J was trimmed by 8 bases and V by 8 bases; bases with no gene match: 6. Germline CDR1 SGHTA, CDR2 FQGNSA. The CDR3 spans 13 residues. Data came from immunoSEQ multiplex PCR; TCRdb stores just in-frame clones and leaves some out. The data show about 56,000 clones, about 86% seen once. Specimen: PBMCs, collected around atezolizumab (anti-PD-L1) treatment. The V and J genes are TRBV7-2 and TRBJ2-2, with 9 bases fitting TRBD2. The clonotype comes from a middle-aged man with urothelial cancer. CDR3 coding DNA: TGTGCCAGCCGGAATAGCGGGAGTGGGGAGCTGTTTTTT. Its protein is CASRNSGSGELFF.